The 19 T cell receptor beta chains listed next were all sequenced from one sample in a study of OX40 agonist ivuxolimab in advanced cancers. This table comes from immunoSEQ multiplex PCR, and its TCRdb copy is limited to in-frame clones, with some not included. The profile covers more than 50,000 clones, with just under 90% appearing a single time and roughly 1.9% taken by the ten largest. The sequencing used CD4+ or CD8+ T cells sorted from blood, collected in a trial of the OX40 agonist ivuxolimab. The receptors were sampled from an adult with an advanced solid tumor such as melanoma, head and neck, liver or kidney cancer.

The chain recombines TRBV28 with TRBJ2-6; D is unresolved. This CDR3 region has 16 residues. Between the trimmed V and J ends, which lost 8 bases and 0 bases, there was a span of 14 bases. CDR1 and CDR2 (germline): MDHEN, SYDVKM. The CDR3 sequence is CASVPRRTSGANVLTF. The CDR3 coding sequence is TGTGCCAGCGTTCCCCGCCGGACCTCTGGGGCCAACGTCCTGACTTTC. The complete variable domain, with remaining parts taken from reference TRBV28 and TRBJ2-6, reads DVKVTQSSRYLVKRTGEKVFLECVQDMDHENMFWYRQDPGLGLRLIYFSYDVKMKEKGDIPEGYSVSREKKERFSLILESASTNQTSMYLCASVPRRTSGANVLTFGAGSRLTVL.

This chain uses TRBV18 with TRBJ1-5; D unclear. This CDR3 region has 12 residues. In germline, CDR1 is KGHSH, CDR2 LQKENI. V lost 4 bases, J lost 5 bases, and 6 bases lay in between. DNA of the CDR3: TGTGCCAGCTCACAGGTCGATCAGCCCCAGCATTTT. This translates into CASSQVDQPQHF.

The gene calls are TRBV5-1 and TRBJ1-5; D unresolved. The germline V gene has CDR1 SGHRS and CDR2 YFSETQ. V was shortened by 2 bases and J by 0 bases, with 9 bases between the two germline ends. This CDR3 has 15 residues. This CDR3 is CASSLIRNSNQPQHF. The CDR3 DNA sequence: TGCGCCAGCAGCTTAATCAGGAATAGCAATCAGCCCCAGCATTTT.

V usage is TRBV28 and J usage is TRBJ1-4, with D unresolved. The CDR3 covers 13 residues. Germline V lookup: CDR1 MDHEN, CDR2 SYDVKM. V shed 7 bases and J shed 8 bases, with 14 bases lying between them. The CDR3 spells CASNFGLEEKLFF. CDR3 bases: TGTGCCAGCAACTTTGGGTTGGAAGAAAAACTGTTTTTT.

The rearrangement uses TRBV19 and TRBJ1-2; D is unresolved. CDR1 and CDR2 from the germline V gene are LNHDA and SQIVND (reference sequence). Trimming cost V 5 bases and J 4 bases, with 17 bases left between them. CDR3 length equals 15 residues. CDR3 in amino acids: CASSPEEYSSYGYTF. DNA of the CDR3: TGTGCCAGTAGTCCTGAGGAATACTCGAGCTATGGCTACACCTTC.

The chain recombines TRBV27 with TRBJ2-3, with a weak D call TRBD2 (6 bases). Germline loops: CDR1 MNHEY, CDR2 SMNVEV (reference sequence). V lost 2 bases to trimming and J lost 1 base, with 10 bases between them. The CDR3 consists of 15 residues. CDR3: CASSLGQRGTDTQYF. The CDR3 DNA reads as TGTGCCAGCAGTTTAGGCCAGCGGGGCACAGATACGCAGTATTTT.

This clone showed up just once. This chain connects TRBV7-2 to TRBJ2-3, with TRBD2 matching 7 bases. The J segment lost 4 bases and the V segment lost 2 bases, leaving 15 bases of the junction unmatched. Germline-derived CDR1 and CDR2 are SGHTA and FQGNSA. The CDR3 has 18 amino acids. CDR3 DNA sequence: TGTGCCAGCAGCTTACATTCGAGCGGGGTTAGCGCCCCAGATACGCAGTATTTT. It yields the protein CASSLHSSGVSAPDTQYF.

The V and J genes are TRBV6-1 and TRBJ2-1; 7 bases agree with TRBD1. CDR1 is MNHNS, CDR2 SASEGT, per germline. The CDR3 contains 13 residues. J gave up 10 bases and V 4 bases, and 7 bases lay outside the gene matches. CDR3 protein: CASSVRQGGEQFF. The CDR3 DNA is TGTGCCAGCAGTGTCCGACAGGGTGGGGAGCAGTTCTTC.

Only one count was recorded for this clone. J is TRBJ2-1 and V is TRBV27; 8 bases fit TRBD1. The CDR3 spans 15 residues. Germline V gene data show CDR1 as MNHEY and CDR2 as SMNVEV (reference sequence). V shed 5 bases and J 9 bases; nucleotides not matched to a gene: 12. CDR3 residues: CASSLRGQGFGEQFF. In nucleotides, the CDR3 is TGTGCCAGCAGTCTCCGCGGACAGGGCTTCGGTGAGCAGTTCTTC.

V gene TRBV7-2 combines with J gene TRBJ2-1, with 11 nucleotides matching TRBD2. The CDR3 consists of 15 residues. Germline CDR1 and CDR2: SGHTA and FQGNSA. The ends lost 1 base at V and 5 bases at J; junction bases unmatched: 1. This CDR3 is CASSLELAGDNEQFF. In nucleotides, the CDR3 is TGTGCCAGCAGCTTAGAACTAGCGGGGGACAATGAGCAGTTCTTC.

This clone was detected once. This chain links TRBV30 with TRBJ2-6, with D hard to call. The CDR3 contains 17 residues. Trimming pared 0 bases from V and 0 bases from J, leaving 12 bases between. The germline V gene has CDR1 GTSNPN and CDR2 SVGIG (reference sequence). CDR3 amino acids: CAWSVVGSSSGANVLTF. The DNA of the CDR3 is TGTGCCTGGAGTGTTGTGGGATCAAGCTCTGGGGCCAACGTCCTGACTTTC.

The chain carries TRBV27 and TRBJ1-5; D possibly corresponds to TRBD1 (5 bases). The CDR3 runs 14 residues. V lost 6 bases, J lost 5 bases, and 14 bases lay in between. Germline CDR1 is MNHEY and CDR2 is SMNVEV (reference sequence). This chain's CDR3 is CASRGLQEYQPQHF. The CDR3 region has the DNA TGTGCCAGCAGGGGACTACAGGAGTATCAGCCCCAGCATTTT.

This chain connects TRBV9 to TRBJ2-2; tentatively, D is TRBD2 (5 bases). Deletions cut 0 bases from V and 5 bases from J, with 11 bases between. The CDR3 is 15 residues long. Germline V gives CDR1 SGDLS, CDR2 YYNGEE. The CDR3 here is CASSVAPSQTGELFF. The CDR3 bases are TGTGCCAGCAGCGTAGCTCCTAGCCAAACCGGGGAGCTGTTTTTT.

This chain uses TRBV19 with TRBJ2-7; D is ambiguous. Trimming took 6 bases from V and 0 from J, leaving 6 bases between them. Germline CDR1 LNHDA, CDR2 SQIVND (reference sequence). This CDR3 is 12 amino acids long. The CDR3: CASSGASYEQYF. CDR3 nucleotide sequence: TGTGCCAGTAGCGGCGCCTCCTACGAGCAGTACTTC.

The chain couples TRBV27 to TRBJ1-1; 8 positions match TRBD1. The germline CDR1 and CDR2 sequences are MNHEY and SMNVEV (reference sequence). This CDR3 is 19 amino acids long. V was pared by 6 bases and J by 0 bases, with 18 bases of the junction left unmatched. The CDR3 region has the DNA TGTGCCAGCAGCCGGACAGGGTTAACGGAATGGATCATGAACACTGAAGCTTTCTTT. Protein sequence: CASSRTGLTEWIMNTEAFF.

The J gene is TRBJ2-6, the V gene TRBV28, with D unclear. Germline-derived CDR1 and CDR2 are MDHEN and SYDVKM. There are 15 residues in the CDR3. Trimming shortened V by 9 bases and J by 4 bases, and 16 bases separated the two germline ends. The CDR3 nucleotides read TGTGCCAGTAAGACCAGGTCCTCGGGGGCCAACGTCCTGACTTTC. Its protein product is CASKTRSSGANVLTF.

The genes are TRBV4-2 and TRBJ2-5; D gene ambiguous. This CDR3 spans 13 amino acids. Germline lookup yields CDR1 LGHNA and CDR2 YNFKEQ. The V end was cut by 0 bases, the J end by 5 bases, with 7 bases between. The CDR3 loop reads CASSQDPQETQYF. DNA of the CDR3: TGTGCCAGCAGCCAAGATCCCCAGGAGACCCAGTACTTC.

This clone was counted only a few times. This rearrangement joins TRBV6-5 to TRBJ1-6; D is perhaps TRBD1 (5 bases). The CDR3 has 15 residues. CDR1 and CDR2 (germline): MNHEY, SVGAGI. Trimming took off 5 bases at V and 12 bases at J, with 20 bases between the two ends. CDR3: CASSHRGESPRPLHF. The CDR3 DNA is TGTGCCAGCAGTCATCGGGGGGAGTCACCTCGACCCCTCCACTTT.

The rearrangement uses TRBV6-6 and TRBJ1-2; unclear D gene. Trimming shortened V by 10 bases and J by 6 bases, and 12 bases separated the two germline ends. CDR1 is MNHNY, CDR2 SVGAGI, per germline (reference sequence). CDR3 length: 11 residues. The CDR3 region has the DNA TGTGCCACCGCAGGACCCAATGGCTACACCTTC. Encoded protein: CATAGPNGYTF.